The T cell receptor beta chain under discussion was sequenced for a study of long-term antiretroviral therapy in people with HIV. They ran version v3.0 of the immunoSEQ assay at survey level. Measured with immunoSEQ multiplex PCR; TCRdb has only the in-frame clones, and not every one. Found here are approximately 17,000 clones, under 85% of them singletons; the top ten hold around 15%. V gave up 5 bases and J gave up 5 bases, with 12 bases separating them. From germline, CDR1 is LNHDA and CDR2 SQIVND (reference sequence). The CDR3 runs to 13 residues. The V gene is TRBV19, the J gene TRBJ1-1, with TRBD1 as a possible D gene (5 bases). The sequencing here drew on unsorted PBMCs, taken roughly 2.2 years before starting antiretroviral therapy. This clonotype originated in a man younger than 40 with HIV. The CDR3 region has the DNA TGTGCCAGTAGTGCAACGACAGTAACTGAAGCTTTCTTT. Its protein is CASSATTVTEAFF.